This T cell receptor (beta chain) was sequenced during a study of somatic mutations in cytotoxic T cells in rheumatoid arthritis. Broader study findings: No significant CD8+ T-cell clonality difference was found between rheumatoid arthritis patients and age-matched controls.

This clone is termed medium-sized. The target antigen is unknown. The V end lost 0 bases, the J end lost 8 bases, and 11 bases lay between the germline ends. The CDR3 runs to 13 residues. Per germline, CDR1 MGHRA and CDR2 YSYEKL. Healthy control subjects consisted of blood donors (median age approximately 57 years, range roughly 20-75; around 55% female). Separation of CD4+ and CD8+ cells was performed by positive magnetic bead selection, and purity was verified by flow cytometry. Only in-frame clones appear in the TCRdb table, and some are missing; sequencing was by immunoSEQ multiplex PCR. The sample lists approximately 18,000 clones; 70% to 90% were seen once.

Sequenced material: CD8+ T cells sorted from blood. The chain recombines TRBV4-1 with TRBJ2-7; D is unclear. This TCR was recovered from a man in his forties in good health. Here the CDR3 DNA reads TGCGCCAGCAGCCAAGATCAGGTTACGAAGCAGTACTTC. Translation gives CASSQDQVTKQYF.